Detailed here is one T cell receptor beta chain. The CDR3 totals 11 residues. V lost 5 bases, J lost 10 bases, and 1 base stayed unmatched. The germline gives CDR1 SNHLY, CDR2 FYNNEI. Time point given: patch test 2, 6 weeks after DPC sensitization. This sample's treatment: therapeutic diphenylcyclopropenone sensitization with weekly scalp DPC. Non-pregnant alopecia patients aged 18 to 70, suitable for DPC therapy. The sample originates from a study of human T cells and chemical hapten exposure. Looking at the study overall: The upper back received 0.01% DPC by patch testing, with results read at 6 days.

From the RACE reads, TCRdb called clonotypes with MiXCR, one entry per CDR3 protein. In the table there are 70,000 to 90,000 distinct CDR3 sequences, 8.5% to 12% of which are singletons. This receptor was obtained from a woman between 50 and 59 years old with alopecia areata. Some clones in this sample may be carry-over from other donors' samples. The sample in question was whole blood, obtained in connection with sensitization to the hapten diphenylcyclopropenone (DPC). This rearrangement joins TRBV2 to TRBJ2-1; 8 positions match TRBD1. The CDR3 reads CASSWDREQFF. DNA for the CDR3: TGTGCCAGCAGTTGGGACAGGGAGCAGTTCTTC.